The TCR beta chain described here comes from a study of shared clonotypes between healthy human individuals. The overall study: Per-donor plates numbered three CD4 naive, three CD4 memory, two CD8 naive and one CD8 memory. The study, taken as a whole, reports: Naive CD4 clonotype sharing across a few donors was about 5.3%. A limitation of the genetic and exposure-history diversity represented arose from few donors. Larger richness was generally estimated for naive than memory subsets.

The germline CDR1 and CDR2 sequences are MNHNS and SASEGT. The CDR3 runs 14 residues. With 6 bases clipped from V and 2 bases from J, the junction kept 2 bases outside the gene matches. Notes on this clone: Its specificity is not known. Within the sample, other DNA sequences also encode this same CDR3.

Assay used: immunoSEQ multiplex PCR; TCRdb lists only in-frame clones, some missing. The data contain roughly 1,500,000 clones, around 98% of them seen just once; the ten biggest clones take up 0.4% to 0.55%. The chain recombines TRBV6-1 with TRBJ2-7; the match to TRBD2 covers 12 bases. The source is a man aged 25-40 years in good health. Sequencing used naive CD4+ T cells sorted from blood. The subset here: CD45RA+ positively selected. CDR3 in DNA: TGTGCCAGCAGCCGACTAGCGGGAGCCTACGAGCAGTACTTC. Amino acid sequence: CASSRLAGAYEQYF.